These T cell receptor beta chains were read from a single sample in a study of T-cell memory formation after mild COVID-19. MiXCR was run by TCRdb on the 5' RACE reads, yielding one entry per CDR3 protein. Of 470,000 or so distinct CDR3 sequences listed, approximately 23% are singletons. Sequencing was performed on PBMCs or a T cell subset sorted from them (not recorded which). These receptor sequences come from an adult woman who had mild COVID-19 (a few samples of this study predate the infection). Cell type and time point are not known. Each CDR3 is given with its conserved first and last residue. The D gene is left open where the match is weak. The size field is filled for only some rows; it gives once, few, many or a size class.

size: few; D: -; J: TRBJ2-1; V: TRBV12-3/TRBV12-4; DNA: TGTGCCAGCAGTTTACGGGATTGGCAGGAGGGCCCATCCTACAATGAGCAGTTCTTC; CDR3: CASSLRDWQEGPSYNEQFF
size: -; D: -; J: TRBJ1-2; V: TRBV11-3; DNA: TGTGCCAGCAGCCGTGGGACACCTTATGGCTACACCTTC; CDR3: CASSRGTPYGYTF
size: -; D: -; J: TRBJ1-4; V: TRBV5-1; DNA: TGCGCCAGCAGCTTTTGGGCCAGGGCGGATGAAAAACTGTTTTTT; CDR3: CASSFWARADEKLFF
size: few; D: -; J: TRBJ2-5; V: TRBV7-9; DNA: TGTGCCAGCAGCTTTATCGAAGGGGAGACCCAGTACTTC; CDR3: CASSFIEGETQYF
size: -; D: TRBD1; J: TRBJ2-3; V: TRBV29-1; DNA: TGCAGCGTTGGTGGGACAGAGTACACAGATACGCAGTATTTT; CDR3: CSVGGTEYTDTQYF
size: -; D: -; J: TRBJ1-1; V: TRBV30; DNA: TGTGCCTGGAGTAAGGGGATGGGCACTGAAGCTTTCTTT; CDR3: CAWSKGMGTEAFF
size: few; D: TRBD1; J: TRBJ2-3; V: TRBV20-1; DNA: TGCAGTGCTAGGCGGGACAGGGGCACAGATACGCAGTATTTT; CDR3: CSARRDRGTDTQYF
size: -; D: TRBD1; J: TRBJ1-3; V: TRBV20-1; DNA: TGCAGTGCAGCTTGGACAGGGGGAAACACCATATATTTT; CDR3: CSAAWTGGNTIYF
size: -; D: TRBD2; J: TRBJ2-7; V: TRBV20-1; DNA: TGCAGTGCTAGAGATACTAGCGGGAACTCCTACGAGCAGTACTTC; CDR3: CSARDTSGNSYEQYF
size: -; D: -; J: TRBJ2-1; V: TRBV7-9; DNA: TGTGCCAGCAGCGGCCTTTTGGGCGATGAGCAGTTCTTC; CDR3: CASSGLLGDEQFF
size: -; D: -; J: TRBJ1-2; V: TRBV6-6; DNA: TGTGCCAGCAGTTCCAACACCGGGACAAATGGGGCGGGCTACACCTTC; CDR3: CASSSNTGTNGAGYTF
size: -; D: -; J: TRBJ1-5; V: TRBV20-1; DNA: TGCAGTGCTAGAGTGACAGTCGATCAGCCCCAGCATTTT; CDR3: CSARVTVDQPQHF
size: -; D: -; J: TRBJ1-1; V: TRBV20-1; DNA: TGCAGTGCTTCCAGACGAGTCCCCTTCCCGGAAGCTTTCTTT; CDR3: CSASRRVPFPEAFF
size: -; D: -; J: TRBJ2-7; V: TRBV18; DNA: TGTGCCAGCTCACCGACCGGCAGCTCCAACTACGAGCAGTACTTC; CDR3: CASSPTGSSNYEQYF
size: few; D: TRBD2; J: TRBJ2-5; V: TRBV5-1; DNA: TGCGCCAGCAGCCCGGGACTAGCGGGGGGGCTCCAAGAGACCCAGTACTTC; CDR3: CASSPGLAGGLQETQYF
size: -; D: -; J: TRBJ1-2; V: TRBV3-1; DNA: TGTGCCAGCAGCCAAGATAGGAGGGAGCGGGCAAGGAACTATGGCTACACCTTC; CDR3: CASSQDRRERARNYGYTF
size: many; D: -; J: TRBJ1-2; V: TRBV7-6; DNA: TGTGCCAGCAGCTTATCGGGGCGGACTGACCCTAACTATGGCTACACCTTC; CDR3: CASSLSGRTDPNYGYTF
size: -; D: TRBD1; J: TRBJ1-2; V: TRBV9; DNA: TGTGCCAGCAGCGTAGCAGAGACAGGGGGCGGTCAAGGCTACACCTTC; CDR3: CASSVAETGGGQGYTF
size: -; D: TRBD2; J: TRBJ2-1; V: TRBV12-3/TRBV12-4; DNA: TGTGCCAGCAGTTTAGTATCGCGGGGGGTTTACAATGAGCAGTTCTTC; CDR3: CASSLVSRGVYNEQFF
size: -; D: -; J: TRBJ2-1; V: TRBV11-2; DNA: TGTGCCAGCAGCTTAGGGGCAGCTACTTCGAGCTCCTACAATGAGCAGTTCTTC; CDR3: CASSLGAATSSSYNEQFF
size: few; D: -; J: TRBJ2-5; V: TRBV5-1; DNA: TGCGCCAGCACCATGGGCCTTACGGAGACCCAGTACTTC; CDR3: CASTMGLTETQYF
size: many; D: -; J: TRBJ2-1; V: TRBV5-5; DNA: TGTGCCAGCAGCTTGACCCGGGGGTTAATCAATGAGCAGTTCTTC; CDR3: CASSLTRGLINEQFF
size: -; D: TRBD2; J: TRBJ2-1; V: TRBV5-6; DNA: TGTGCCAGCAGCTTCGGGACTAGCGGCACGGGCTTC; CDR3: CASSFGTSGTGF
size: few; D: -; J: TRBJ1-2; V: TRBV2; DNA: TGTGCCAGCAGTGGGCCAGTGAACTATGGCTACACCTTC; CDR3: CASSGPVNYGYTF
size: -; D: -; J: TRBJ2-2; V: TRBV12-3/TRBV12-4; DNA: TGTGCCAGCAGCCCCCCCGGGCACGGCACCGGGGAGCTGTTTTTT; CDR3: CASSPPGHGTGELFF
size: few; D: -; J: TRBJ2-6; V: TRBV30; DNA: TGTGCCTGGAGTTGGGACGGGTCTGGGGCCAACGTCCTGACTTTC; CDR3: CAWSWDGSGANVLTF
size: few; D: TRBD2; J: TRBJ2-7; V: TRBV11-2; DNA: TGTGCCAGCAGGCTAGCGGCGGTTTCGGACGAGCAGTACTTC; CDR3: CASRLAAVSDEQYF